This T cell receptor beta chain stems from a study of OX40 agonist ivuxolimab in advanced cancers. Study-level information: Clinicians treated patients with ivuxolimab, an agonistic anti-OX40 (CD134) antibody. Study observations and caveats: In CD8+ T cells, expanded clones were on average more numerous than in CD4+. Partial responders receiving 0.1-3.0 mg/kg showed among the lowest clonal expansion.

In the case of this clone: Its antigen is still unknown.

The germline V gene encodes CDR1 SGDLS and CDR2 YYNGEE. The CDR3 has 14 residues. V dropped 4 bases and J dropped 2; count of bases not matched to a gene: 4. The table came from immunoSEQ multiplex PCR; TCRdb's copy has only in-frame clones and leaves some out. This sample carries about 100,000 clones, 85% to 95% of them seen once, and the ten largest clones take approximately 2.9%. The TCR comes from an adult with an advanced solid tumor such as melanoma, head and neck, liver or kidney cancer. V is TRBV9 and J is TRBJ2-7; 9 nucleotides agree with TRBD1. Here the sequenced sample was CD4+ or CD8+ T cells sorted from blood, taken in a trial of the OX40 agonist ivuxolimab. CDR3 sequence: CASSPWTGAYEQYF. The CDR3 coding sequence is TGTGCCAGCAGCCCCTGGACAGGGGCCTACGAGCAGTACTTC.